Listed here is a single TCR beta chain. There are a few counts of this clone. This receptor's antigen is unknown. No per-base quality is available; no much larger clone lies one base away. The sample is drawn from a study of blood T cell repertoires in COVID-19 (dated by TCRdb to the early 2020s). In terms of the full investigation: The collaborator samples originated in the United States, Italy and Spain and spanned the acute and convalescent phases of COVID-19. The material from the prospective study consisted of cDNA or gDNA derived from T cells, B-cell-depleted T cells, or PBMCs. Deeply sampled blood TCRbeta repertoires from subjects exposed to, actively infected with, or recovered from COVID-19 were included in the dataset. A freely available public database, intended as a resource for researchers studying the immune response to SARS-CoV-2, is where the repertoires were released. The samples were drawn from the first 160 participants of the ongoing ImmuneRACE study and from 1,254 subjects provided by 6 global collaborators. Nearly every sample came with metadata listing a de-identified subject ID, COVID-19 status, age in years and sex. Where HLA class I and class II types were available, the types were taken from metadata supplied by the sample provider, not from assay-based typing.

Each collaborating institution followed its own protocols to collect whole blood in K2EDTA tubes. For TCRbeta analysis, collaborator samples were shipped as frozen whole blood, as isolated PBMCs, or as DNA extracted from either sample type. Study-wide conclusions, independent of this receptor: Clinical and demographic metadata were provided uncurated, with the amount varying by source and participant.

The immunoSEQ Assay, a bias-controlled multiplex PCR, was used to amplify TCRbeta CDR3 regions from genomic DNA. The original pipeline was this. Nucleated cell counts per sample were estimated from amplification of reference gene primers within the assay. To quantify the absolute abundance of each unique TCRbeta CDR3 rearrangement, sequence reads were collapsed and filtered. Productive Simpson clonality was computed per sample as the square root of Simpson's diversity index over productive rearrangements. TCRdb took over this immuneACCESS table, retaining in-frame rearrangements with V and J assigned. Such tables are incomplete; in checked studies, under half of the missing clones stem from an unresolved V gene, and the remainder is unexplained. V, J and clone size are taken as reported in that table, and D and trimming were inferred from the DNA itself. The sample table lists about 140,000 clones, roughly 86% of them with a count of one. Clones ranked in the top ten supply roughly 5% of the sample.

V is clipped by 4 bases and J by 2 bases, and the sequence between their germline boundaries is 13 bases long. The CDR3 goes from the cysteine to the phenylalanine over 15 residues. The sequence is cut down to CDR3 DNA, 45 bases in frame from base 1. The germline V gene (reference sequence) specifies SGHKS as CDR1 and YYEKEE as CDR2. The origin of this receptor is a human donor in a cohort sampled during active COVID-19. Sequences were obtained from peripheral blood. The rearranged chain carries TRBV5-5 and TRBJ1-3; the D region possibly corresponds to TRBD1 (5 bases align). The CDR3 sequence is CASSRLGAAGNTIYF. DNA sequence: TGTGCCAGCAGCCGGTTAGGGGCTGCTGGAAACACCATATATTTT.